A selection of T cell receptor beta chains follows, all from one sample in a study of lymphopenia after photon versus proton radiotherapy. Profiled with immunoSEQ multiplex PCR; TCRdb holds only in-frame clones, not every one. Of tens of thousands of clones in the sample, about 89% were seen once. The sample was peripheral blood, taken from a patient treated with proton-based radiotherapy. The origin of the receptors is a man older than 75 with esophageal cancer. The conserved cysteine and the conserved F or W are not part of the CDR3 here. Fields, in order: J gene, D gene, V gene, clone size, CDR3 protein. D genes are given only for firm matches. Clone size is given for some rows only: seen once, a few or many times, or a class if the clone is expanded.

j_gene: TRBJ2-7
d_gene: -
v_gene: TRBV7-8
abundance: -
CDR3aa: ASSLGTSFGYEQY

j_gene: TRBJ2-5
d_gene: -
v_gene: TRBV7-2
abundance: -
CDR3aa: ASSLFGGNQETQY

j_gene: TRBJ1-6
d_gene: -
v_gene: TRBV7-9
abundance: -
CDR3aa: ASSLIGGSSYNSPLH

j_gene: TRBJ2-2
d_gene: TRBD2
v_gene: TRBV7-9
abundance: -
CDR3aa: ASSQLAGVTGELF

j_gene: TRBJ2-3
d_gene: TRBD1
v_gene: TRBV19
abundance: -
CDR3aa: ASSKPGQGAATQY

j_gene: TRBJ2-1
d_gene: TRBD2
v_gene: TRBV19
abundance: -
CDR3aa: ASSGRTSGKYNEQF

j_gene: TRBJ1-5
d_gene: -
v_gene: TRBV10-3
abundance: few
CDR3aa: AISESIQGIQPQH

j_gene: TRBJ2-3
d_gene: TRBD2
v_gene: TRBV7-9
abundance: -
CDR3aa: ASSRGTSGGLDTDTQY

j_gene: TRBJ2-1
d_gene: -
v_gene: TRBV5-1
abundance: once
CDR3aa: ASSRAPAGSYNEQF

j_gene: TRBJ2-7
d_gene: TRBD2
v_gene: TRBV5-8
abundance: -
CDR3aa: ASSLLASGSIHEQY

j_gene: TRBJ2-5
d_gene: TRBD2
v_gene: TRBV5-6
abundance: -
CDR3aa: ASSSGLAWGSETQY

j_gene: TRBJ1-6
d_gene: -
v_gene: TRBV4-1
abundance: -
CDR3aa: ASSQFPEGKDSPLH

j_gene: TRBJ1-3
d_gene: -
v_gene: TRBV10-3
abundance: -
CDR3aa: AIRPDKQWRGNTIY

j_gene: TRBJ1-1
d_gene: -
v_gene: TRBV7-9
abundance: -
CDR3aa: ASRGWEGLLKNTEAF

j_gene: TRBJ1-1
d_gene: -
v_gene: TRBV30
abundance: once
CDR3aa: AWTVRGFTEAF

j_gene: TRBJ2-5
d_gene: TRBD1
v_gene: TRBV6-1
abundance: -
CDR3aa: ASSVDRPPEETQY

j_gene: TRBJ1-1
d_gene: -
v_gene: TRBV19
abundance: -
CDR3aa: ASRPREGHTEAF

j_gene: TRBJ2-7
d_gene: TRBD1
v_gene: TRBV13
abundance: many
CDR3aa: ASSPDIGQGSYEQY

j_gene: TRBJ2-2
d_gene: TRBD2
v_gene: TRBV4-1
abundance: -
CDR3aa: ASSHAGGRAGELF

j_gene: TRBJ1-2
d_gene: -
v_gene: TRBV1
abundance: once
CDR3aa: TSSRGS

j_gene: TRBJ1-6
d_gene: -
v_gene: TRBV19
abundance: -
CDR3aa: ASSIVGVPNSPLH

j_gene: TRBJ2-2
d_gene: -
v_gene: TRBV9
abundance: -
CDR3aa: ASSVTPGTGELF

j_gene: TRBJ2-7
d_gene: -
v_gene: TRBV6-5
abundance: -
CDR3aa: ASSYSARDSYEQY

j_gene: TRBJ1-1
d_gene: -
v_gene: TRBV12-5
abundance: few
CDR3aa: ASGLVGGGQYVGYTEAF

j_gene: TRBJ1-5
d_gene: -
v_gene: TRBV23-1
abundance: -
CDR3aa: ASCTGIGFNQPQH

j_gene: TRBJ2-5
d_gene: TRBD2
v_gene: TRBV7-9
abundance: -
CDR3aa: ASTIEGRALAGGLETQY

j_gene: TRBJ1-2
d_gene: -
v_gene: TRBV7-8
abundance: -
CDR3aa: ASSPRGAPESYYT

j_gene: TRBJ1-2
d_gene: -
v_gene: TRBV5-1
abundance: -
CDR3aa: ASSLVMRDYGYT

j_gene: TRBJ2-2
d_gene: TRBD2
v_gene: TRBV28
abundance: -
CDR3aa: ASSVLTSGVGELF

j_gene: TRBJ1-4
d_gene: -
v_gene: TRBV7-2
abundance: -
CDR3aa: ASSLRAATNEKLF

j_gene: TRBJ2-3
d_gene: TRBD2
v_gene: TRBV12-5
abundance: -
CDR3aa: ASGLVAGGTDTQY

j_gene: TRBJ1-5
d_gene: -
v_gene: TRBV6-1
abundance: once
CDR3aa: ASSELYQPQH

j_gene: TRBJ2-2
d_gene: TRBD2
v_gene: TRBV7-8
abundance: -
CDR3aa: ASSLLWLAGSGFNTGELF